This T cell receptor (beta chain) was sequenced during a study of blood T cell repertoires in COVID-19. Those who participated ranged in age from 18 to 89 years and resided in about two dozen US areas. Here immunoSEQ multiplex PCR was the method, and the copy in TCRdb shows in-frame clones only, minus some. Of around 200,000 clones in the sample, about 85% are singletons; the top ten hold roughly a sixth. Germline CDR1 MDHEN, CDR2 SYDVKM. Trimming cost V 3 bases and J 2 bases, with 14 bases left between them. This CDR3 region has 15 residues. V usage is TRBV28 and J usage is TRBJ2-7; D is perhaps TRBD2 (6 bases). The specimen sequenced was PBMCs or T cells enriched from blood (not recorded which). This TCR was sampled from a middle-aged man who had recovered from COVID-19. CDR3 DNA sequence: TGTGCCAGCAGTTTGGGCGGGAACTTTCCCTACGAGCAGTACTTC. Translated: CASSLGGNFPYEQYF. The whole variable domain, filled in from reference TRBV28 and TRBJ2-7, reads DVKVTQSSRYLVKRTGEKVFLECVQDMDHENMFWYRQDPGLGLRLIYFSYDVKMKEKGDIPEGYSVSREKKERFSLILESASTNQTSMYLCASSLGGNFPYEQYFGPGTRLTVT.